The clone carrying this T cell receptor (beta chain) was found a few times. This specimen belongs to a study of blood T cell repertoires in COVID-19. Study summary: T cells, B-cell-depleted T cells, or PBMCs provided the cDNA or gDNA that served as material.

The Seattle patients, enrolled during active infection, were followed longitudinally. Trimming shortened V by 4 bases and J by 0 bases, and 3 bases separated the two germline ends. There are 12 residues in the CDR3. Germline lookup yields CDR1 SGHRS and CDR2 YFSETQ. Under the authors' procedure: By means of reference gene primer amplification, nucleated cell counts were estimated. Using immunoSEQ multiplex PCR, the repertoire was profiled, and TCRdb retains in-frame clones only, with some absent. V, J and clone size were drawn from that table, and D and trimming were deduced from the DNA. The sample has 70,000 to 100,000 clones; around 88% are singletons.

This TCR was recovered from a woman in her fifties or sixties with COVID-19, enrolled during active disease. The source material was peripheral blood. The J gene is TRBJ2-3, the V gene TRBV5-1; D ambiguous. DNA for the CDR3: TGCGCCAGCAGCCCTAGCACAGATACGCAGTATTTT. Its translation is CASSPSTDTQYF.